Following are 22 T cell receptor beta chains from one sample sequenced in a study of T cell changes during pregnancy in multiple sclerosis. Measured with immunoSEQ multiplex PCR; TCRdb has only the in-frame clones, and not every one. The table lists some 60,000 clones, 85% to 95% of them singletons. Sample: peripheral blood, taken after pregnancy. Receptor source: a female donor with multiple sclerosis, enrolled in a pregnancy study.

The chain joins TRBV19 to TRBJ2-2, with 7 positions matching TRBD1. CDR3 length equals 14 residues. From germline, CDR1 is LNHDA and CDR2 SQIVND (reference sequence). After removal of 11 bases from V and 0 bases from J, the junction contained 6 bases not matched to a gene. CDR3 amino acids: CAGGQDANTGELFF. The DNA for the CDR3 is TGTGCCGGCGGACAGGACGCGAACACCGGGGAGCTGTTTTTT.

Regarding this clone: Sequence at one end of the junction differs from germline and may be a read error. The chain is built from TRBV2 and TRBJ2-7, with 14 bases lining up with TRBD2. Germline V gene lookup returns CDR1 SNHLY and CDR2 FYNNEI. The CDR3 sequence is 18 residues long. CDR3 DNA: TGTGCCAGCAGTGGGGGACTAGCGGGAGTGGGGGTCTCCCACGAGCAGTACTTC. Translated, it gives CASSGGLAGVGVSHEQYF.

This rearrangement joins TRBV29-1 to TRBJ2-1; 9 positions match TRBD2. CDR3 size: 13 residues. Germline V CDR1 and CDR2: SQVTM, ANQGSEA. Germline trimming cut 4 bases from V and 3 bases from J; bases unmatched to any gene: 1. The CDR3 loop reads CSVVTSGYNEQFF. For the CDR3, the DNA is TGCAGCGTTGTGACTAGCGGCTACAATGAGCAGTTCTTC.

The chain combines TRBV7-2 with TRBJ2-2; 8 bases are shared with TRBD2. With V trimmed by 3 bases and J by 0 bases, 6 bases remained unmatched. CDR1 is SGHTA and CDR2 is FQGNSA in the germline V gene. The CDR3 runs 17 residues. CDR3 sequence: CASSLGPGLANTGELFF. The CDR3, as DNA: TGTGCCAGCAGCTTGGGACCGGGACTAGCGAACACCGGGGAGCTGTTTTTT.

The CDR3 DNA sequence: TGTGCCAGCAGTTTTAAGGGAGCTAACTATGGCTACACCTTC. Protein sequence: CASSFKGANYGYTF. The chain joins TRBV27 to TRBJ1-2, with unresolved D. CDR1 is MNHEY, CDR2 SMNVEV, per germline (reference sequence). This CDR3 is built from 14 residues. The V end lost 3 bases, the J end lost 0 bases, and 8 bases lay between the germline ends.

This clone was counted a few times. J is TRBJ2-7 and V is TRBV4-2, with a weak D call TRBD2 (5 bases). Germline V gene lookup returns CDR1 LGHNA and CDR2 YNFKEQ. This CDR3 has 14 amino acids. V was clipped by 1 base and J by 2 bases, with 9 bases between them. This CDR3 reads CASSQGRGTYEQYF. The CDR3 DNA is TGTGCCAGCAGCCAAGGCCGGGGTACCTACGAGCAGTACTTC.

This chain joins TRBV2 and TRBJ2-7; D perhaps matches TRBD1 (6 bases). CDR3 length: 13 residues. Trimming removed 9 bases from V and 6 bases from J, with 18 bases in between. Germline loops: CDR1 SNHLY, CDR2 FYNNEI. In DNA form, the CDR3 reads TGTGCCAGTTCGACAGGTCCTTTCGGCGAGCAGTACTTC. It is translated as CASSTGPFGEQYF.

This chain connects TRBV23-1 to TRBJ2-1, with D tentatively TRBD1 (5 bases). TRBV23-1 is labeled an ORF, and its function is uncertain. V lost 2 bases and J 8 bases, leaving 13 bases between the germline ends. This CDR3 spans 14 amino acids. The CDR3 loop is CASSQRPPRDEQFF. CDR3 DNA sequence: TGCGCCAGCAGTCAACGCCCCCCCAGGGATGAGCAGTTCTTC.

The chain is built from TRBV6-6 and TRBJ2-1, with TRBD2 matching 8 bases. This CDR3 is 12 amino acids long. Germline CDR1 reads MNHNY; CDR2 reads SVGAGI (reference sequence). Trimming cost V 5 bases and J 8 bases; bases outside gene matches: 2. The CDR3 DNA reads as TGTGCCAGCAGTCTGACTAGCGATGAGCAGTTCTTC. As protein: CASSLTSDEQFF.

The V and J genes are TRBV4-2 and TRBJ2-1; the D gene is possibly TRBD2 (6 bases). Germline CDR1 reads LGHNA; CDR2 reads YNFKEQ. V shed 0 bases and J shed 0 bases, with 9 bases lying between them. This CDR3 comprises 16 residues. CDR3 sequence reads: CASSQEDGGSYNEQFF. The CDR3 DNA reads TGTGCCAGCAGCCAAGAGGACGGGGGCTCCTACAATGAGCAGTTCTTC.

The chain uses TRBV28 and TRBJ2-3; D might be TRBD1 (6 bases). V lost 1 base to trimming and J lost 4 bases, with 12 bases between them. The germline V gene encodes CDR1 MDHEN and CDR2 SYDVKM. The CDR3 contains 15 residues. This CDR3 is CASSLYAGVADTQYF. Here the CDR3 DNA reads TGTGCCAGCAGTTTATATGCAGGGGTAGCAGATACGCAGTATTTT.

The gene calls are TRBV7-2 and TRBJ1-1; D is uncertain. The V and J ends lost 5 bases and 1 base respectively, with 11 bases between them. The germline CDR1 and CDR2 sequences are SGHTA and FQGNSA. This CDR3 has 14 residues. This CDR3 is CASSPNGWNTEAFF. In nucleotides, the CDR3 is TGTGCCAGCAGCCCCAACGGTTGGAACACTGAAGCTTTCTTT.

The V call is TRBV19, the J call TRBJ1-2; maybe TRBD1 (6 bases). The CDR3 runs 15 residues. V dropped 7 bases and J dropped 7 bases, with 22 bases sitting between them. Germline V CDR1 and CDR2: LNHDA, SQIVND (reference sequence). This chain's CDR3 is CASTPGIGGPSGYTF. The DNA for the CDR3 is TGTGCCAGTACCCCGGGAATCGGGGGGCCGAGTGGCTACACCTTC.

The chain employs TRBV28 and TRBJ1-3; D gene unclear. The V and J ends lost 5 bases and 0 bases respectively, with 23 bases between them. Germline CDR1 is MDHEN and CDR2 is SYDVKM. This CDR3 region has 19 residues. The CDR3 coding sequence is TGTGCCAGCAGTCCCGGGTTTTTTGGTGGTAAGGACTCTGGAAACACCATATATTTT. It yields the protein CASSPGFFGGKDSGNTIYF.

Concerning this clone: Other DNA sequences of this sample code for an identical CDR3. V and J are TRBV19 and TRBJ1-5; unclear D gene. Trimming stripped 3 bases from V and 6 bases from J, with 12 bases between. The length of the CDR3 is 14 residues. The germline gives CDR1 LNHDA, CDR2 SQIVND (reference sequence). The CDR3 is CASSIGSGGQPQHF. The DNA for the CDR3 is TGTGCCAGTAGTATCGGGTCAGGAGGTCAGCCCCAGCATTTT.

The chain combines TRBV27 with TRBJ2-4; TRBD1 matches 8 bases. V lost 6 bases to trimming and J lost 5 bases; unmatched junction nucleotides: 6. Germline V gene data show CDR1 as MNHEY and CDR2 as SMNVEV (reference sequence). This CDR3 has 14 amino acids. CDR3 region: CASRRQGWENIQYF. The CDR3 nucleotides are TGTGCCAGCAGGAGACAGGGGTGGGAAAACATTCAGTACTTC.

This chain uses TRBV6-1 with TRBJ1-3; D unclear. The CDR3 totals 13 residues. Germline assignment: CDR1 MNHNS and CDR2 SASEGT. Trimming took 7 bases from V and 1 from J, leaving 8 bases between them. The CDR3 here is CASTEVSGNTIYF. CDR3 sequence (DNA): TGTGCCAGCACGGAGGTATCTGGAAACACCATATATTTT.

CDR3 protein: CASSFTRTGVNTEAFF. The CDR3 nucleotides are TGTGCCAGCAGCTTTACTCGAACGGGGGTGAACACTGAAGCTTTCTTT. The chain links TRBV5-6 to TRBJ1-1; weak D call: TRBD1 (5 bases). This CDR3 has 16 residues. CDR1 and CDR2 (germline): SGHDT, YYEEEE. V lost 2 bases and J 0 bases, leaving 14 bases between the germline ends.

This clone was recorded once. The V gene is TRBV5-1, the J gene TRBJ2-5; 13 nucleotides match TRBD2. The CDR3 loop spans 16 amino acids. The germline V gene encodes CDR1 SGHRS and CDR2 YFSETQ. After removal of 4 bases from V and 1 base from J, the junction contained 4 bases not matched to a gene. The CDR3 sequence is CASSMTSGRRQETQYF. The CDR3 DNA reads TGCGCCAGCAGCATGACTAGCGGGAGGCGCCAAGAGACCCAGTACTTC.

V gene TRBV5-4 combines with J gene TRBJ2-3, with a tentative D call TRBD2 (6 bases). Per germline, CDR1 SGHNT and CDR2 YYREEE (reference sequence). The CDR3 is made up of 15 amino acids. With 4 bases removed from V and 8 bases from J, the gap between germline ends came to 20 bases. In nucleotides, the CDR3 is TGTGCCAGCAGCGCACCCTCGGGAGAATCGAGTACGCAGTATTTT. Protein product: CASSAPSGESSTQYF. The variable domain in full, completed from reference TRBV5-4 and TRBJ2-3, reads ETGVTQSPTHLIKTRGQQVTLRCSSQSGHNTVSWYQQALGQGPQFIFQYYREEENGRGNFPPRFSGLQFPNYSSELNVNALELDDSALYLCASSAPSGESSTQYFGPGTRLTVL.

The V and J genes are TRBV4-1 and TRBJ2-2, with D unresolved. The CDR3 is made up of 16 amino acids. Per germline, CDR1 MGHRA and CDR2 YSYEKL. Between the trimmed V and J ends, which lost 5 bases and 5 bases, there was a span of 18 bases. DNA of the CDR3: TGCGCCAGCAGCTCCCGGCCCCCCCCGAGGACCGGGGAGCTGTTTTTT. Translation: CASSSRPPPRTGELFF.

This chain connects TRBV7-9 to TRBJ1-1, with 7 nucleotides matching TRBD1. This CDR3 is built from 11 residues. Germline CDR1 SEHNR, CDR2 FQNEAQ (reference sequence). V lost 5 bases and J lost 8; bases outside the gene matches: 2. DNA of the CDR3: TGTGCCAGCAGCCCGGGACAGGAAGCTTTCTTT. As protein: CASSPGQEAFF.